The rows below give T cell receptor beta chains drawn from one sample of a study of T cells in localized non-small cell lung cancer. Method: immunoSEQ multiplex PCR; TCRdb's copy keeps in-frame clones and lacks some. The sample includes 130,000 or so clones, 89% of them seen just once. The material sequenced was peripheral blood, taken before any cancer treatment. The source of these receptors is a female donor of 60 years or more with stage I lung adenocarcinoma. The CDR3 runs from the conserved cysteine through the conserved F or W. Each record gives: J gene, D gene, clone size, V gene, CDR3 DNA, CDR3 protein. D genes are given only for firm matches. Clone size is shown for a subset of rows, as once, few, many or a class of expanded clone.

j_call: TRBJ2-7
d_call: TRBD1
clone_size: -
v_call: TRBV28
cdr3_nt: TGTGCCAGCAGGGGGACAGCCGCCTACGAGCAGTACTTC
cdr3_aa: CASRGTAAYEQYF

j_call: TRBJ2-3
d_call: TRBD2
clone_size: -
v_call: TRBV7-9
cdr3_nt: TGTGCCAGCAGACCGCCCGGGACTATCACAGATACGCAGTATTTT
cdr3_aa: CASRPPGTITDTQYF

j_call: TRBJ2-5
d_call: -
clone_size: -
v_call: TRBV6-1
cdr3_nt: TGTGCCAGCAGGGTTCAAGAGACCCAGTACTTC
cdr3_aa: CASRVQETQYF

j_call: TRBJ2-7
d_call: TRBD2
clone_size: once
v_call: TRBV27
cdr3_nt: TGTGCCAGCAGTTTAAAAGCGGGAGGGCCCTACGAGCAGTACTTC
cdr3_aa: CASSLKAGGPYEQYF

j_call: TRBJ2-3
d_call: TRBD1
clone_size: -
v_call: TRBV9
cdr3_nt: TGTGCCAGCAGCTCCAGGGGGCTGGGTGCAGATACGCAGTATTTT
cdr3_aa: CASSSRGLGADTQYF

j_call: TRBJ1-1
d_call: -
clone_size: -
v_call: TRBV19
cdr3_nt: TGTGCCAGTAGTCCTCGCACTTCGAGGGGGGGCCGCACTGAAGCTTTCTTT
cdr3_aa: CASSPRTSRGGRTEAFF

j_call: TRBJ2-7
d_call: TRBD1
clone_size: -
v_call: TRBV6-6
cdr3_nt: TGTGCCAGCAGTTCAAGACAGGGGTCGTCCTACGAGCAGTACTTC
cdr3_aa: CASSSRQGSSYEQYF

j_call: TRBJ1-1
d_call: -
clone_size: -
v_call: TRBV19
cdr3_nt: TGTGCCAGTAGTACCGTGGCCCAAGGGGGGACTGAAGCTTTCTTT
cdr3_aa: CASSTVAQGGTEAFF

j_call: TRBJ2-1
d_call: -
clone_size: -
v_call: TRBV5-1
cdr3_nt: TGCGCCAGCCGGGACGGACTGGAGGGCAATGAGCAGTTCTTC
cdr3_aa: CASRDGLEGNEQFF

j_call: TRBJ2-3
d_call: -
clone_size: -
v_call: TRBV9
cdr3_nt: TGTGCCAGCAACGCCCAGCGCACAGATACGCAGTATTTT
cdr3_aa: CASNAQRTDTQYF

j_call: TRBJ1-1
d_call: -
clone_size: -
v_call: TRBV7-9
cdr3_nt: TGTGCCAGCAGCCCCCGGCTGGCCAACACTGAAGCTTTCTTT
cdr3_aa: CASSPRLANTEAFF

j_call: TRBJ2-5
d_call: TRBD2
clone_size: -
v_call: TRBV7-3
cdr3_nt: TGTGCCAGCAGCCCCACCGCGGGAGTTTCGGCCCAGTACTTC
cdr3_aa: CASSPTAGVSAQYF

j_call: TRBJ1-1
d_call: TRBD1
clone_size: -
v_call: TRBV18
cdr3_nt: TGTGCCAGCTCACCGGGACAGGGGAGGACTGAAGCTTTCTTT
cdr3_aa: CASSPGQGRTEAFF

j_call: TRBJ2-5
d_call: TRBD2
clone_size: -
v_call: TRBV28
cdr3_nt: TGTGCCAGCAGTAGTTTGGCGGGAGCCCGTATCCCCCAGTACTTC
cdr3_aa: CASSSLAGARIPQYF

j_call: TRBJ2-1
d_call: -
clone_size: -
v_call: TRBV6-4
cdr3_nt: TGTGCCAGCAGGCCCGGGCCTATAGCTGGTGAGCAGTTCTTC
cdr3_aa: CASRPGPIAGEQFF

j_call: TRBJ2-7
d_call: TRBD2
clone_size: -
v_call: TRBV29-1
cdr3_nt: TGCAGCGCCGCGACTAGCGGGGAATACGAGCAGTACTTC
cdr3_aa: CSAATSGEYEQYF

j_call: TRBJ2-1
d_call: TRBD2
clone_size: -
v_call: TRBV6-6
cdr3_nt: TGTGCCAGCAGCACTAGCGGGAGTTACAATGAGCAGTTCTTC
cdr3_aa: CASSTSGSYNEQFF

j_call: TRBJ2-7
d_call: TRBD1
clone_size: -
v_call: TRBV9
cdr3_nt: TGTGCCAGCAGCCCTCGACAGGGTATAGTCTACGAGCAGTACTTC
cdr3_aa: CASSPRQGIVYEQYF

j_call: TRBJ2-1
d_call: TRBD2
clone_size: -
v_call: TRBV5-4
cdr3_nt: TGTGCCAGCAGCTTGCAGCGGGGGTACAATGAGCAGTTCTTC
cdr3_aa: CASSLQRGYNEQFF

j_call: TRBJ1-2
d_call: -
clone_size: -
v_call: TRBV6-5
cdr3_nt: TGTGCCAGCAGTCCTTTATCCGGGACGGCCTATGGCTACACCTTC
cdr3_aa: CASSPLSGTAYGYTF

j_call: TRBJ2-2
d_call: -
clone_size: -
v_call: TRBV6-1
cdr3_nt: TGTGCCAGCAATTCCGGGACGGACACCGGGGAGCTGTTTTTT
cdr3_aa: CASNSGTDTGELFF

j_call: TRBJ2-7
d_call: TRBD1
clone_size: -
v_call: TRBV27
cdr3_nt: TGTGCCAGCAGTTTAAGCTGGACAGGGCCCTACGAGCAGTACTTC
cdr3_aa: CASSLSWTGPYEQYF

j_call: TRBJ1-3
d_call: -
clone_size: once
v_call: TRBV18
cdr3_nt: TGTGCCAGCTCACCTAGCTCTGGAAACACCATATATTTT
cdr3_aa: CASSPSSGNTIYF

j_call: TRBJ2-3
d_call: TRBD2
clone_size: once
v_call: TRBV9
cdr3_nt: TGTGCCAGCAGCGAGTCTTCCTCGGGTAGCGGGAGGGCCTATGGGCAGTATTTT
cdr3_aa: CASSESSSGSGRAYGQYF

j_call: TRBJ1-1
d_call: -
clone_size: many
v_call: TRBV7-2
cdr3_nt: TGTGCCAGCAGCTTTACAGGATTAAACACTGAAGCTTTCTTT
cdr3_aa: CASSFTGLNTEAFF

j_call: TRBJ2-2
d_call: TRBD1
clone_size: -
v_call: TRBV5-4
cdr3_nt: TGTGCCAGCAGCCCTATGAGCAGGGGGCATGCCGGGGAGCTGTTTTTT
cdr3_aa: CASSPMSRGHAGELFF

j_call: TRBJ2-2
d_call: TRBD2
clone_size: -
v_call: TRBV28
cdr3_nt: TGTGCCAGCACCATGCCCAAGGGACTAGGTACCGGGGAGCTGTTTTTT
cdr3_aa: CASTMPKGLGTGELFF

j_call: TRBJ2-2
d_call: -
clone_size: -
v_call: TRBV4-1
cdr3_nt: TGCGCCAGCAGCCAAGCTACAGTAGCCACCGGGGAGCTGTTTTTT
cdr3_aa: CASSQATVATGELFF

j_call: TRBJ2-7
d_call: TRBD1
clone_size: -
v_call: TRBV11-3
cdr3_nt: TGTGCCAGCAGCTTGGGACAGAGCTACGAGCAGTACTTC
cdr3_aa: CASSLGQSYEQYF

j_call: TRBJ1-1
d_call: -
clone_size: few
v_call: TRBV29-1
cdr3_nt: TGCAGCGGTACTACCGGGGCTGAAGCTTTCTTT
cdr3_aa: CSGTTGAEAFF

j_call: TRBJ2-7
d_call: TRBD2
clone_size: -
v_call: TRBV2
cdr3_nt: TGTGCCAGCAGTGAGACCCGTAGCGGGAGCTACGAGCAGTACTTC
cdr3_aa: CASSETRSGSYEQYF

j_call: TRBJ2-2
d_call: TRBD2
clone_size: -
v_call: TRBV10-1
cdr3_nt: TGCGCCAGCAGTGAGGGGACTAGCGGTGGGGAGCTGTTTTTT
cdr3_aa: CASSEGTSGGELFF

j_call: TRBJ1-2
d_call: -
clone_size: -
v_call: TRBV19
cdr3_nt: TGTGCCAGCCAGCCGACAGCGATCCCTAACTATGGCTACACCTTC
cdr3_aa: CASQPTAIPNYGYTF

j_call: TRBJ2-1
d_call: TRBD2
clone_size: -
v_call: TRBV11-2
cdr3_nt: TGTGCCAGCAGCTTAGTTACCGGGACTAGCGTCGTTGAGCAGTTCTTC
cdr3_aa: CASSLVTGTSVVEQFF

j_call: TRBJ1-3
d_call: TRBD1
clone_size: -
v_call: TRBV7-9
cdr3_nt: TGTGCCAGCCTCGGTCGACAGGGGAATACTGGAAACACCATATATTTT
cdr3_aa: CASLGRQGNTGNTIYF

j_call: TRBJ2-3
d_call: TRBD2
clone_size: -
v_call: TRBV7-9
cdr3_nt: TGTGCCAGCAGCTTCAGGATGGGAGCGGGAGGGCCGGGAGATACGCAGTATTTT
cdr3_aa: CASSFRMGAGGPGDTQYF